This TCR beta chain derives from a study of glioma-infiltrating T cells after dendritic cell vaccination. Amplification used 60 V beta primers and 13 J beta primers. Repertoires were generated with immunoSEQ multiplex PCR, while TCRdb's copy carries only in-frame clones and drops some. The repertoire holds about 10,000 clones, about four fifths seen once, with more than 40% in the top ten. Per the germline V gene, CDR1 is SGHKS and CDR2 is YYEKEE (reference sequence). The CDR3 is 14 residues long. The time point was: after dendritic cell vaccination, including at tumor progression/relapse. Remarks on this clone: One junction end does not reproduce the germline sequence, and a read error may be involved. The same CDR3 can be traced to other DNA sequences in this sample.

The rearrangement joins TRBV5-5 to TRBJ1-6; 7 positions match TRBD1. Sequenced here: blood, sampled after dendritic cell vaccination. The source is a human donor with glioblastoma. CDR3 protein: CAGDRQGYNSPLHF. The CDR3 nucleotides read TGTGCCGGGGATAGACAGGGCTATAATTCCCCCCTCCACTTT.